This T cell receptor beta chain is from a study of cytomegalovirus exposure and HLA in healthy donors. Vbeta (60) and Jbeta (13) primers were used in the PCR. The repertoire was sequenced with immunoSEQ multiplex PCR; TCRdb's copy has only in-frame clones and lacks some. The sample shows about 150,000 clones, around three quarters of them seen only once. The study's findings and limits: Later analysis suggested most CMV-associated TCR beta chains were HLA-restricted.

Germline V gene sequence: CDR1 MNHNS, CDR2 SASEGT. V was clipped by 3 bases and J by 3 bases; unmatched bases: 5. The CDR3 is made up of 14 amino acids. This clone was observed a few times. Its specificity is unknown. Sequenced: PBMCs. The receptor's source is a woman between 40 and 55 years old in good health and CMV-seropositive. This chain connects TRBV6-1 to TRBJ2-7, with 7 positions matching TRBD1. The CDR3 DNA reads as TGTGCCAGCAGTGAGACAGGGAATTTCTACGAGCAGTACTTC. This translates into CASSETGNFYEQYF.